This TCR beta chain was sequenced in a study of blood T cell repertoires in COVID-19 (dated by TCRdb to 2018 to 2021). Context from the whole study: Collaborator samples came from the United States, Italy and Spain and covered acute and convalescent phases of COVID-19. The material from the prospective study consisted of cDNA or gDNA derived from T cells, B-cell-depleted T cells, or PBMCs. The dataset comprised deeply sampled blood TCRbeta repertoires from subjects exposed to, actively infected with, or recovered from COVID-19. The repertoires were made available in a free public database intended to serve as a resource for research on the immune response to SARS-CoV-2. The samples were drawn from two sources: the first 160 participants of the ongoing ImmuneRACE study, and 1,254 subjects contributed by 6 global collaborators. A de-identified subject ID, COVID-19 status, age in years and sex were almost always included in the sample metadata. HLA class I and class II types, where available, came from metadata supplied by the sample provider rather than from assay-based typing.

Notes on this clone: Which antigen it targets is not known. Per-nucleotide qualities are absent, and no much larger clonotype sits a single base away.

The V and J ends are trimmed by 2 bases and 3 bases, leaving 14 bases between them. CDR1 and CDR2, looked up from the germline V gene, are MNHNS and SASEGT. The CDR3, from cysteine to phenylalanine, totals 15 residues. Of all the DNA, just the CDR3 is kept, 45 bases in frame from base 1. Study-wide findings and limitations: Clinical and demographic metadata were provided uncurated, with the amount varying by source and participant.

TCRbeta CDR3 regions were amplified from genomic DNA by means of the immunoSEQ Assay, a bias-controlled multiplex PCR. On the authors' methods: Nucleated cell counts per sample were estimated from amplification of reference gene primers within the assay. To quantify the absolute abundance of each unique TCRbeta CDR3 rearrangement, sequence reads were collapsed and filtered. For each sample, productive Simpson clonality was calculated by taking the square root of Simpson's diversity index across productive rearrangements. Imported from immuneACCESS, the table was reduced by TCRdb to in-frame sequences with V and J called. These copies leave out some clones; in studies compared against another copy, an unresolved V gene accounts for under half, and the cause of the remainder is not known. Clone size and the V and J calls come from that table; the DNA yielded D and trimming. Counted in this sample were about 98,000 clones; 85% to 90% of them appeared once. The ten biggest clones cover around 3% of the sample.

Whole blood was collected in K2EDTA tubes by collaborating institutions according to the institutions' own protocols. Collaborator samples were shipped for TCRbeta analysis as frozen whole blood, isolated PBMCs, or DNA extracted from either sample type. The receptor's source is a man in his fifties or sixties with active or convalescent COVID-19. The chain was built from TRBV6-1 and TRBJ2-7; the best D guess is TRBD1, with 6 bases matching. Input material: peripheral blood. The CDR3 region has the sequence CASSEQGQGHYEQYF. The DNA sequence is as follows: TGTGCCAGCAGTGAACAGGGGCAGGGACACTACGAGCAGTACTTC.